These T cell receptor beta chains were read from a single sample in a study of blood T cell repertoires in COVID-19. Assay used: immunoSEQ multiplex PCR; TCRdb lists only in-frame clones, some missing. This sample has about 140,000 clones; over 60% occur once, and the top ten carry around 2.9%. Material: PBMCs or T cells enriched from blood (not recorded which). The receptors derive from a woman aged 45-59 years who had recovered from COVID-19. The CDR3 runs from the conserved cysteine through the conserved F or W. D genes are given only for firm matches. Some rows have no size entry. The others give once, few or many, or a class for an expanded clone.

cdr3_aa: CASSSGQGGTDTQYF; cdr3_nt: TGTGCCAGCAGCTCGGGACAGGGCGGGACAGATACGCAGTATTTT; cdr3_length: 15; clone_size: .; v_call: TRBV11-3; j_call: TRBJ2-3; d_call: TRBD1
cdr3_aa: CARSLKCGRGYTF; cdr3_nt: TGTGCCAGAAGCTTAAAGTGCGGGAGGGGCTACACCTTC; cdr3_length: 13; clone_size: few; v_call: TRBV7-5; j_call: TRBJ1-2; d_call: .
cdr3_aa: CASTQRGPGLRPQHF; cdr3_nt: TGTGCCAGCACCCAGAGGGGGCCAGGCCTGCGGCCCCAGCATTTT; cdr3_length: 15; clone_size: .; v_call: TRBV2; j_call: TRBJ1-5; d_call: TRBD1
cdr3_aa: CASSLKQNEQFF; cdr3_nt: TGTGCCAGCAGCTTAAAACAAAATGAGCAGTTCTTC; cdr3_length: 12; clone_size: .; v_call: TRBV7-8; j_call: TRBJ2-1; d_call: .
cdr3_aa: CASSPGTGGGELFF; cdr3_nt: TGTGCCAGCTCACCCGGGACAGGAGGCGGGGAGCTGTTTTTT; cdr3_length: 14; clone_size: .; v_call: TRBV18; j_call: TRBJ2-2; d_call: TRBD1
cdr3_aa: CASSLTRGLDEQFF; cdr3_nt: TGCGCCAGCAGCTTGACTCGGGGATTGGATGAGCAGTTCTTC; cdr3_length: 14; clone_size: .; v_call: TRBV5-1; j_call: TRBJ2-1; d_call: .
cdr3_aa: CASSVGQRHGYTF; cdr3_nt: TGTGCCAGTAGCGTGGGACAGAGACATGGCTACACCTTC; cdr3_length: 13; clone_size: .; v_call: TRBV19; j_call: TRBJ1-2; d_call: TRBD1
cdr3_aa: CASSRGQGTEAFF; cdr3_nt: TGCGCCAGCAGTAGAGGACAGGGGACTGAAGCTTTCTTT; cdr3_length: 13; clone_size: .; v_call: TRBV10-1; j_call: TRBJ1-1; d_call: TRBD1
cdr3_aa: CASSWGLAETYEQYF; cdr3_nt: TGTGCCAGCAGCTGGGGACTAGCGGAGACCTACGAGCAGTACTTC; cdr3_length: 15; clone_size: once; v_call: TRBV7-8; j_call: TRBJ2-7; d_call: TRBD2
cdr3_aa: CASSPWTENTEAFF; cdr3_nt: TGTGCCAGCAGCCCATGGACAGAGAACACTGAAGCTTTCTTT; cdr3_length: 14; clone_size: .; v_call: TRBV11-3; j_call: TRBJ1-1; d_call: .
cdr3_aa: CASSQGQYSNQPQHF; cdr3_nt: TGTGCCAGCAGTCAGGGACAGTATAGCAATCAGCCCCAGCATTTT; cdr3_length: 15; clone_size: .; v_call: TRBV5-8; j_call: TRBJ1-5; d_call: TRBD1
cdr3_aa: CSVRTGSSTDTQYF; cdr3_nt: TGCAGCGTCCGAACAGGGAGTAGTACAGATACGCAGTATTTT; cdr3_length: 14; clone_size: .; v_call: TRBV29-1; j_call: TRBJ2-3; d_call: .
cdr3_aa: CASSLNRGDYGYTF; cdr3_nt: TGTGCCAGCAGCTTAAACAGGGGTGACTATGGCTACACCTTC; cdr3_length: 14; clone_size: .; v_call: TRBV11-3; j_call: TRBJ1-2; d_call: TRBD1
cdr3_aa: CASSPGTPYSNQPQHF; cdr3_nt: TGTGCCAGCAGCCCCGGGACACCTTATAGCAATCAGCCCCAGCATTTT; cdr3_length: 16; clone_size: once; v_call: TRBV27; j_call: TRBJ1-5; d_call: .
cdr3_aa: CASSTGTFQETQYF; cdr3_nt: TGTGCCAGCAGTACGGGGACTTTCCAAGAGACCCAGTACTTC; cdr3_length: 14; clone_size: .; v_call: TRBV28; j_call: TRBJ2-5; d_call: .
cdr3_aa: CASSGGRAGEGEDTQYF; cdr3_nt: TGTGCCAGCAGCGGGGGGAGAGCGGGAGAGGGCGAAGATACGCAGTATTTT; cdr3_length: 17; clone_size: few; v_call: TRBV3-1/TRBV3-2; j_call: TRBJ2-3; d_call: TRBD2
cdr3_aa: CASSQEVSGWGYGYTF; cdr3_nt: TGTGCCAGCAGCCAAGAAGTTTCGGGGTGGGGATATGGCTACACCTTC; cdr3_length: 16; clone_size: few; v_call: TRBV14; j_call: TRBJ1-2; d_call: .
cdr3_aa: CASSLGSLSSYEQYF; cdr3_nt: TGCGCCAGCAGCTTGGGAAGCCTGAGCTCCTACGAGCAGTACTTC; cdr3_length: 15; clone_size: .; v_call: TRBV5-1; j_call: TRBJ2-7; d_call: .
cdr3_aa: CASRRGTGNYGYTF; cdr3_nt: TGTGCCAGCAGACGAGGGACAGGGAACTATGGCTACACCTTC; cdr3_length: 14; clone_size: .; v_call: TRBV11-3; j_call: TRBJ1-2; d_call: TRBD1
cdr3_aa: CASSPLGQGLNEKLFF; cdr3_nt: TGTGCCAGCTCACCACTAGGCCAGGGTCTTAATGAAAAACTGTTTTTT; cdr3_length: 16; clone_size: .; v_call: TRBV18; j_call: TRBJ1-4; d_call: .
cdr3_aa: CASSRQFPNEKLFF; cdr3_nt: TGTGCCAGCAGCCGACAATTTCCTAATGAAAAACTGTTTTTT; cdr3_length: 14; clone_size: .; v_call: TRBV6-5; j_call: TRBJ1-4; d_call: .
cdr3_aa: CASSAAGGSTDTQYF; cdr3_nt: TGTGCCAGCAGCGCTGCCGGGGGGAGCACAGATACGCAGTATTTT; cdr3_length: 15; clone_size: .; v_call: TRBV9; j_call: TRBJ2-3; d_call: TRBD2
cdr3_aa: CAISERQGEKLFF; cdr3_nt: TGTGCCATCAGTGAGAGACAGGGGGAAAAACTGTTTTTT; cdr3_length: 13; clone_size: .; v_call: TRBV10-3; j_call: TRBJ1-4; d_call: TRBD1
cdr3_aa: CASSPLAGVDTGELFF; cdr3_nt: TGTGCCAGCAGCCCACTAGCGGGAGTTGACACCGGGGAGCTGTTTTTT; cdr3_length: 16; clone_size: .; v_call: TRBV7-8; j_call: TRBJ2-2; d_call: TRBD2
cdr3_aa: CASSGTGVYNEQFF; cdr3_nt: TGTGCCAGCAGCGGGACAGGGGTTTACAATGAGCAGTTCTTC; cdr3_length: 14; clone_size: .; v_call: TRBV9; j_call: TRBJ2-1; d_call: TRBD1